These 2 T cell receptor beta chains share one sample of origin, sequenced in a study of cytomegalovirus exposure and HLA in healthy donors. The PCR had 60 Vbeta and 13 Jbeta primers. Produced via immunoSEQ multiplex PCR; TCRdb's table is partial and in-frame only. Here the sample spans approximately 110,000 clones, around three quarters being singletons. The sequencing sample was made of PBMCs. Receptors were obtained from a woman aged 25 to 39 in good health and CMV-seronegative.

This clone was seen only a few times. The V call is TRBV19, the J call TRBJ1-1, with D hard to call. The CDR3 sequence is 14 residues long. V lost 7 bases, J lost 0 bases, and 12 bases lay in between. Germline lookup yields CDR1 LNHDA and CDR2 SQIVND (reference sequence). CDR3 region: CASISQFMNTEAFF. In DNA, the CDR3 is TGTGCCAGTATTTCTCAGTTCATGAACACTGAAGCTTTCTTT.

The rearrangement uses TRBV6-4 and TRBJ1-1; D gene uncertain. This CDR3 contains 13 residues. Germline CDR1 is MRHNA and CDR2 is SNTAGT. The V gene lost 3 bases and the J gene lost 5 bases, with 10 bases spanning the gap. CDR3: CASSEGSGTEAFF. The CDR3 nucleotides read TGTGCCAGCAGTGAGGGCAGCGGGACTGAAGCTTTCTTT.